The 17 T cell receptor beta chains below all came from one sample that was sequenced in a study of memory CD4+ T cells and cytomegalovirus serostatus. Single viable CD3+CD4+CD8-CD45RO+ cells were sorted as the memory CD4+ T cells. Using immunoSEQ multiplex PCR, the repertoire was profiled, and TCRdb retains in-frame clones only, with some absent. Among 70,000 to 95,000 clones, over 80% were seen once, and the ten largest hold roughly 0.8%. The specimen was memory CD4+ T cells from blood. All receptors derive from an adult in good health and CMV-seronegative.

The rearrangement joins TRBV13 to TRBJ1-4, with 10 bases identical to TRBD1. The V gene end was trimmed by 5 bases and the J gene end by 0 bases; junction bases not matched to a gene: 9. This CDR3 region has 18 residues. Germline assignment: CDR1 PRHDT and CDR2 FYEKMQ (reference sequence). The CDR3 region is CASSKPGQGTPTNEKLFF. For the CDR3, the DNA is TGTGCCAGCAGCAAACCGGGACAGGGGACCCCAACTAATGAAAAACTGTTTTTT.

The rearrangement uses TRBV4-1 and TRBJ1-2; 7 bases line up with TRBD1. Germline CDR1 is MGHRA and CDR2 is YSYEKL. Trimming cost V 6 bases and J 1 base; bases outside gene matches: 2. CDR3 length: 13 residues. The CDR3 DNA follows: TGCGCCAGCAGTGGGACAGATAACTATGGCTACACCTTC. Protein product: CASSGTDNYGYTF.

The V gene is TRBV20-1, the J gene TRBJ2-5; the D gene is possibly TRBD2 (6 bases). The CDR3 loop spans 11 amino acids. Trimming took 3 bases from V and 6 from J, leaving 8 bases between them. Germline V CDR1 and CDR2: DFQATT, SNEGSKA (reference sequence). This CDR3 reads CSASAGKTQYF. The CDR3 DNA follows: TGCAGTGCTAGTGCGGGAAAGACCCAGTACTTC.

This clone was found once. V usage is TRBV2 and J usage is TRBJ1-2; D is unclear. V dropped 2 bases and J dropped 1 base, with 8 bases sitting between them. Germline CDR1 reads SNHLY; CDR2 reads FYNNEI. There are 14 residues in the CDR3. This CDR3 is CASSERRDNYGYTF. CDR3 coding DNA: TGTGCCAGCAGTGAACGACGGGATAACTATGGCTACACCTTC.

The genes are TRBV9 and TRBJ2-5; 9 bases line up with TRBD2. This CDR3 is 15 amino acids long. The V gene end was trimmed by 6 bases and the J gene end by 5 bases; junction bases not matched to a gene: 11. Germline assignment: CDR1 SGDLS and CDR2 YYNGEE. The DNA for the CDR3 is TGTGCCAGCAAGCGGACTAGCGCCCCAAGGGAGACCCAGTACTTC. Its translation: CASKRTSAPRETQYF.

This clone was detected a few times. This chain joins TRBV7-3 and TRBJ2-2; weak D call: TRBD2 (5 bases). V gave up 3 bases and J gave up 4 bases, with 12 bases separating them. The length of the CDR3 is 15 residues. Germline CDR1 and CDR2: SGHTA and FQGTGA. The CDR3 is CASSLGQAGTGELFF. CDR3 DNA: TGTGCCAGCAGCTTGGGTCAGGCGGGCACCGGGGAGCTGTTTTTT.

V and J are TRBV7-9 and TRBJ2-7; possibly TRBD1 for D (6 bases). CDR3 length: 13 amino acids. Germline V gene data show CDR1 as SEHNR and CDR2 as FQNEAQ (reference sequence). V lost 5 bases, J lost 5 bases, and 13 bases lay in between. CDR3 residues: CASSQTGTHEQYF. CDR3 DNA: TGTGCCAGCAGCCAGACTGGGACACACGAGCAGTACTTC.

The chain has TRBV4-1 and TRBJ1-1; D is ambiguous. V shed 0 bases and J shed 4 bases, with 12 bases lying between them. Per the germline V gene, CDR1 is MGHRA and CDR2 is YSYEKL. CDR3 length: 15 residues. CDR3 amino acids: CASSQEVGWATEAFF. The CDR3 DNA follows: TGCGCCAGCAGCCAAGAGGTGGGTTGGGCCACTGAAGCTTTCTTT.

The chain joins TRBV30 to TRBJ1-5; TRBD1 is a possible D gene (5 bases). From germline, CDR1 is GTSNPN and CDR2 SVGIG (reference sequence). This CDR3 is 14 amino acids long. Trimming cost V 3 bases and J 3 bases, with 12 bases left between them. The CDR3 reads CAWSAGTDNQPQHF. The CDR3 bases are TGTGCCTGGAGCGCGGGGACGGACAATCAGCCCCAGCATTTT.

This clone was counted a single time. The CDR3 region has the DNA TGCGCCAGCAGCCCCGGGGGGGATCAGCCCCAGCATTTT. Encoded protein: CASSPGGDQPQHF. The V call is TRBV4-3, the J call TRBJ1-5; D is possibly TRBD1 (5 bases). In germline, CDR1 is LGHNA, CDR2 YSLEER. Trimming cost V 4 bases and J 5 bases, with 9 bases left between them. The CDR3 sequence is 13 residues long.

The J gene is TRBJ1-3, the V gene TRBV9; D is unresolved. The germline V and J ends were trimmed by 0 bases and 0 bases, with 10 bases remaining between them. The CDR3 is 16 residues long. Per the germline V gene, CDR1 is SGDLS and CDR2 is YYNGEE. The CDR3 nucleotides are TGTGCCAGCAGCGTAGGAAACATTAACTCTGGAAACACCATATATTTT. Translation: CASSVGNINSGNTIYF. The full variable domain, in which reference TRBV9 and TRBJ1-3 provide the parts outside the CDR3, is DSGVTQTPKHLITATGQRVTLRCSPRSGDLSVYWYQQSLDQGLQFLIQYYNGEERAKGNILERFSAQQFPDLHSELNLSSLELGDSALYFCASSVGNINSGNTIYFGEGSWLTVV.

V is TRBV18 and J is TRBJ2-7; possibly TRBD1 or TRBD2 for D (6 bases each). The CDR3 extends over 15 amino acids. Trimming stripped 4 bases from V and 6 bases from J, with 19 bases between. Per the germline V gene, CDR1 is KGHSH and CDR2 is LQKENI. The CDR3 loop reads CASSLGGTRGAEQYF. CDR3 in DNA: TGTGCCAGCTCACTCGGAGGGACAAGAGGGGCCGAGCAGTACTTC.

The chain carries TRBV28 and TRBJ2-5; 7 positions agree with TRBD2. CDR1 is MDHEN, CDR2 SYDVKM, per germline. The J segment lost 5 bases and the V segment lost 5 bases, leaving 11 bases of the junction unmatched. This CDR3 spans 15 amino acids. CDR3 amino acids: CASSTPAGPGETQYF. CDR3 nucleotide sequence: TGTGCCAGCAGTACCCCAGCGGGGCCGGGGGAGACCCAGTACTTC. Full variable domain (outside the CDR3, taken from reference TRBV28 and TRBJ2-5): DVKVTQSSRYLVKRTGEKVFLECVQDMDHENMFWYRQDPGLGLRLIYFSYDVKMKEKGDIPEGYSVSREKKERFSLILESASTNQTSMYLCASSTPAGPGETQYFGPGTRLLVL.

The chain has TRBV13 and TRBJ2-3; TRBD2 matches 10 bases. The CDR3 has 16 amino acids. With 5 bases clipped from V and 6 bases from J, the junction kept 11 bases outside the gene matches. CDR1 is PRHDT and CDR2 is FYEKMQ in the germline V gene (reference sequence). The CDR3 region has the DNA TGTGCCAGCAGCCGAAGAGGCCTAGCGGGGGCGGATACGCAGTATTTT. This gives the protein CASSRRGLAGADTQYF.

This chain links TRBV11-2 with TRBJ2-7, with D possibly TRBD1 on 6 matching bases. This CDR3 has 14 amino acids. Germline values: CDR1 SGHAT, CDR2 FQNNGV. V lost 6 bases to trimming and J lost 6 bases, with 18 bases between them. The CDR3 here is CASSLPRGTREQYF. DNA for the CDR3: TGTGCCAGCAGTTTACCCAGGGGAACTCGCGAGCAGTACTTC.

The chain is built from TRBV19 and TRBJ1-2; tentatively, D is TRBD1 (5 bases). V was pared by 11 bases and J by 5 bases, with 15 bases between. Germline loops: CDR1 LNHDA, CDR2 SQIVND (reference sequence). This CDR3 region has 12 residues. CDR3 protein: CAPRGIGYGYTF. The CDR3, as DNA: TGTGCCCCGCGGGGGATTGGGTATGGCTACACCTTC.

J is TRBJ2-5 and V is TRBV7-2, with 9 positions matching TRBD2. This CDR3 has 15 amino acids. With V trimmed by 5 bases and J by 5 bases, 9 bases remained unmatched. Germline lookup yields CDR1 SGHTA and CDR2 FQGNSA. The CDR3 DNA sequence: TGTGCCAGCAGCCAAGCGGGGACTAGCTTTGAGACCCAGTACTTC. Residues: CASSQAGTSFETQYF.